This T cell receptor beta chain came from a study of human T cells and chemical hapten exposure. Study details: Patients additionally received therapeutic doses of diphenylcyclopropenone on the scalp once a week, and this continued throughout the approximately 24-week study.

A few counts support this clonotype. This sample's time point: pre-sensitization, week 0. Treatment meaning: therapeutic diphenylcyclopropenone sensitization with weekly scalp DPC. The CDR3 consists of 14 residues. Germline lookup yields CDR1 SGDLS and CDR2 YYNGEE. Trimming took 0 bases from V and 4 from J, leaving 10 bases between them. MiXCR, run by TCRdb on the RACE reads, gives a single entry per CDR3 protein. The sample has about 98,000 distinct CDR3 sequences, approximately 10% seen once. This specimen was whole blood, taken in connection with sensitization to the hapten diphenylcyclopropenone (DPC). The receptor was derived from a woman aged 60-75 years with alopecia areata. Some clones in this sample may be carry-over from other donors' samples. The chain couples TRBV9 to TRBJ1-1; D is perhaps TRBD1 (5 bases). The CDR3 spells CASSVDLGVTEAFF. Written as DNA, the CDR3 is TGTGCCAGCAGCGTAGACTTAGGGGTCACTGAAGCTTTCTTT.